Listed below are T cell receptor beta chains from one sample, sequenced in a study of blood T cells in healthy people across ages. Each CDR3 protein gets one entry after TCRdb re-called the 5' RACE reads with MiXCR. The sample has roughly 1.6 million distinct CDR3 sequences, roughly a third seen once; the top ten hold roughly 10%. The sample taken for sequencing was blood. The source of these receptors is a woman in her 30s in good health. CDR3s include the opening cysteine and the closing phenylalanine or tryptophan. D genes are given only for firm matches. The listing skips clone size in some rows; elsewhere it reads once, few, many or a size class.

j_call clone_size d_call v_call cdr3_aa cdr3_nt
TRBJ2-5 . TRBD2 TRBV7-2 CASRRTSAVGTQYF TGTGCCAGCAGGCGGACTAGCGCAGTTGGGACCCAGTACTTC
TRBJ2-1 once . TRBV2 CASSEMAGSYNEQFF TGTGCCAGCAGTGAAATGGCAGGGTCCTACAATGAGCAGTTCTTC
TRBJ2-1 many . TRBV29-1 CSAATTQRVRNEQFF TGCAGCGCCGCCACTACACAGAGAGTGCGCAATGAGCAGTTCTTC
TRBJ1-1 few . TRBV29-1 CSVATQESTEAFF TGCAGCGTTGCTACCCAAGAAAGCACTGAAGCTTTCTTT
TRBJ2-3 . TRBD2 TRBV2 CASFASGRTDTQYF TGTGCCAGCTTTGCTAGCGGGCGTACAGATACGCAGTATTTT
TRBJ1-1 . TRBD1 TRBV12-3/TRBV12-4 CASSFGQGLSTEAFF TGTGCCAGCAGTTTCGGACAGGGATTGAGCACTGAAGCTTTCTTT
TRBJ1-4 . . TRBV4-1 CASSQWTNEKLFF TGCGCCAGCAGCCAATGGACGAATGAAAAACTGTTTTTT
TRBJ2-1 . . TRBV7-2 CASSLRVGGGSYNEQFF TGTGCCAGCAGCTTAAGGGTAGGAGGAGGCTCCTACAATGAGCAGTTCTTC
TRBJ2-3 . TRBD2 TRBV28 CANSLLAGASTDTQYF TGTGCCAACAGTTTACTAGCGGGAGCTAGCACAGATACGCAGTATTTT
TRBJ2-1 few . TRBV5-6 CASSFSPGLLAHNEQFF TGTGCCAGCAGCTTTTCCCCGGGACTCTTGGCCCACAATGAGCAGTTCTTC
TRBJ2-5 few . TRBV7-9 CASTPQTPQETQYF TGTGCCAGCACCCCACAGACTCCCCAAGAGACCCAGTACTTC
TRBJ2-3 . . TRBV6-2/TRBV6-3 CASNKLPSTDTQYF TGTGCCAGCAACAAGCTACCTAGCACAGATACGCAGTATTTT
TRBJ2-1 few . TRBV28 CASGPDSETYNEQFF TGTGCCAGCGGTCCGGACAGCGAGACCTACAATGAGCAGTTCTTC
TRBJ2-5 . . TRBV11-1 CASTTGGPAYETQYF TGTGCCAGCACCACCGGGGGACCAGCTTACGAGACCCAGTACTTC
TRBJ2-3 . TRBD2 TRBV12-3/TRBV12-4 CAGSLKRGNTDTQYF TGTGCCGGCAGTTTAAAGCGGGGAAACACAGATACGCAGTATTTT
TRBJ2-3 . . TRBV29-1 CSVEDGPTGSTDTRYF TGCAGCGTTGAAGATGGACCCACTGGGAGCACAGATACGCGGTATTTT
TRBJ2-1 . TRBD2 TRBV28 CASSPERDGQFF TGTGCCAGCAGCCCCGAGCGGGACGGGCAGTTCTTC
TRBJ1-2 . . TRBV2 CASSVEDSRYGYTF TGTGCCAGCAGTGTTGAGGACAGCCGCTATGGCTACACCTTC
TRBJ2-7 many TRBD1 TRBV20-1 CSAGTGSSYEQYF TGCAGCGCTGGGACAGGGTCCTCCTACGAGCAGTACTTC
TRBJ2-5 . TRBD2 TRBV7-9 CASSRPGLAGNTREAQYF TGTGCCAGCAGCCGGCCGGGACTAGCGGGGAATACCCGGGAGGCCCAGTACTTC
TRBJ2-1 many . TRBV6-2/TRBV6-3 CASSYSKYNEQFF TGTGCCAGCAGTTACTCGAAGTACAATGAGCAGTTCTTC
TRBJ2-2 . . TRBV4-1 CASSQVGSTGELFF TGCGCCAGCAGCCAAGTAGGGTCCACCGGGGAGCTGTTTTTT
TRBJ2-1 few . TRBV13 CASSSPGSARYNEQFF TGTGCCAGCAGCTCCCCGGGTAGCGCCCGTTACAATGAGCAGTTCTTC
TRBJ1-1 few . TRBV20-1 CSALRQGSAFF TGCAGTGCCCTGCGGCAGGGGAGTGCTTTCTTT
TRBJ2-2 . TRBD2 TRBV6-2/TRBV6-3 CASRSRGGGKVSGELFF TGTGCCAGCAGGTCCCGGGGCGGGGGAAAGGTTTCCGGGGAGCTGTTTTTT
TRBJ2-7 . . TRBV6-1 CAGSVDGSYEQYF TGTGCCGGCAGCGTGGACGGGTCCTACGAGCAGTACTTC
TRBJ1-1 . . TRBV6-5 CASSYDPQGTEAFF TGTGCCAGCAGTTACGACCCGCAGGGCACTGAAGCTTTCTTT
TRBJ2-1 few . TRBV28 CASSTTGNYNEQFF TGTGCCAGCAGCACGACCGGGAACTACAATGAGCAGTTCTTC
TRBJ2-2 . . TRBV4-1 CASSQATGNTGELFF TGCGCCAGCAGCCAAGCGACAGGGAACACCGGGGAGCTGTTTTTT
TRBJ2-3 . . TRBV19 CASSIGGPSTDTQYF TGTGCCAGTAGTATAGGAGGACCTAGCACAGATACGCAGTATTTT